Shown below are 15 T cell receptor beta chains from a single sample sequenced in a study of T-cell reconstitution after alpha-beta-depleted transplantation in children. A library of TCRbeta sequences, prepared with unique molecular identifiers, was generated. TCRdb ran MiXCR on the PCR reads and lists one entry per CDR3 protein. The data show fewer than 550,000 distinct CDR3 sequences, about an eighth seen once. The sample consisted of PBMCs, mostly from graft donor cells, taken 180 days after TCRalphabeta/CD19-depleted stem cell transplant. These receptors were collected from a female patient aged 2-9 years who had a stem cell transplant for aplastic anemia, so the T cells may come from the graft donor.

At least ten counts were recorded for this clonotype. The CDR3 spells CASSFRQGAPDTQYF. The CDR3 nucleotides read TGTGCCAGCAGCTTTCGGCAGGGGGCCCCAGATACGCAGTATTTT. The chain combines TRBV7-8 with TRBJ2-3; 8 bases align to TRBD1. The CDR3 extends over 15 amino acids. The germline V gene encodes CDR1 SGHVS and CDR2 FQNEAQ. V was pared by 3 bases and J by 4 bases, with 6 bases of the junction left unmatched. Combining the CDR3 with reference TRBV7-8 and TRBJ2-3 gives the whole variable domain GAGVSQSPRYKVAKRGQDVALRCDPISGHVSLFWYQQALGQGPEFLTYFQNEAQLDKSGLPSDRFFAERPEGSVSTLKIQRTQQEDSAVYLCASSFRQGAPDTQYFGPGTRLTVL.

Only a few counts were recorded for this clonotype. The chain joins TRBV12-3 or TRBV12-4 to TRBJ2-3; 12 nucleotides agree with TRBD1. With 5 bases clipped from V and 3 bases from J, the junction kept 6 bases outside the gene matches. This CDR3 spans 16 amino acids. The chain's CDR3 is CASSGGDRGPTDTQYF. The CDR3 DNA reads TGTGCCAGCAGTGGGGGGGACAGGGGGCCAACAGATACGCAGTATTTT.

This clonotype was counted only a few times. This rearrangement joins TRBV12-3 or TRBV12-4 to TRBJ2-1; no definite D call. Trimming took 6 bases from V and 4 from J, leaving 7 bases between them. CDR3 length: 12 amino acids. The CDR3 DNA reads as TGTGCCAGCAGCCGTAGTTACAATGAGCAGTTCTTC. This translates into CASSRSYNEQFF.

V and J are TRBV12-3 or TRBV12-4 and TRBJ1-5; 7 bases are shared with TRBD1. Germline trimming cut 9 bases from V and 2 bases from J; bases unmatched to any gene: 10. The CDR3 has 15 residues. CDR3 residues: CASRPGQPGNQPQHF. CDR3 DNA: TGTGCCAGTAGACCGGGACAGCCGGGCAATCAGCCCCAGCATTTT.

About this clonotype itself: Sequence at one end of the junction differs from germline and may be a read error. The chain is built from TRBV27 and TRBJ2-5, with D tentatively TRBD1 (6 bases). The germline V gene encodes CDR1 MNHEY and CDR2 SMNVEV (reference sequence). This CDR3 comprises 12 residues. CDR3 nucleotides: TGTGCCAGCAGTTCTGCAGGACAGACCCACTACTTC. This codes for CASSSAGQTHYF.

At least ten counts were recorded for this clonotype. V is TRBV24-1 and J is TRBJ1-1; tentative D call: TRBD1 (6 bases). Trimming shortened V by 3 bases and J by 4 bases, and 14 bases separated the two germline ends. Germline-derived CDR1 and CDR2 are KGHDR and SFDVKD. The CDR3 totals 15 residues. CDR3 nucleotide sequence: TGTGCCACCAGTGATGACAGAGGGGGGGGCACTGAAGCTTTCTTT. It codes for CATSDDRGGGTEAFF.

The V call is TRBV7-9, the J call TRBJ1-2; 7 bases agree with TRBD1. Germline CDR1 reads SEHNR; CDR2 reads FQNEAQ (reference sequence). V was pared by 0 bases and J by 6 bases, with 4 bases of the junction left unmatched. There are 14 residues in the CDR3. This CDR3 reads CASSLADRANGYTF. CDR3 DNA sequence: TGTGCCAGCAGCTTAGCCGACAGGGCGAATGGCTACACCTTC. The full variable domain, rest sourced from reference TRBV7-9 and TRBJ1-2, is DTGVSQNPRHKITKRGQNVTFRCDPISEHNRLYWYRQTLGQGPEFLTYFQNEAQLEKSRLLSDRFSAERPKGSFSTLEIQRTEQGDSAMYLCASSLADRANGYTFGSGTRLTVV.

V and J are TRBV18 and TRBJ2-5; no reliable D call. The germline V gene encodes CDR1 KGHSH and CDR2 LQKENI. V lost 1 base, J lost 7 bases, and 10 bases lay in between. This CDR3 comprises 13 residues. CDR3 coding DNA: TGTGCCAGCTCACCACGGTCAGAAGGGACCCAGTACTTC. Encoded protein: CASSPRSEGTQYF.

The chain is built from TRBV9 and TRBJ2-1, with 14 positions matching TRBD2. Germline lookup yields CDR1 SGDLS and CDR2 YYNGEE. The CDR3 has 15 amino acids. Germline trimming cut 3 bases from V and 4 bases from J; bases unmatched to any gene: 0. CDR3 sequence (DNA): TGTGCCAGCAGCGGACTAGCGGGAGGGTACAATGAGCAGTTCTTC. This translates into CASSGLAGGYNEQFF.

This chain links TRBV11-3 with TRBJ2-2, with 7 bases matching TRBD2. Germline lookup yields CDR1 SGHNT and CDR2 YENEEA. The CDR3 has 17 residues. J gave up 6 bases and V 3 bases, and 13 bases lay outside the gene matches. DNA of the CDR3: TGTGCCAGCAGCTTCTCGGGCGGGGGAACGGGTCCCGGGGAGCTGTTTTTT. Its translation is CASSFSGGGTGPGELFF.

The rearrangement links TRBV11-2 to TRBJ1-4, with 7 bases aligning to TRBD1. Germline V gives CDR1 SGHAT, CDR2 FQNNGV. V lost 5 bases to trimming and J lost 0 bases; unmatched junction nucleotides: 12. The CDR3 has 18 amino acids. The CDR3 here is CASSAGQDPSATNEKLFF. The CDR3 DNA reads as TGTGCCAGCAGCGCCGGACAGGACCCATCGGCAACTAATGAAAAACTGTTTTTT. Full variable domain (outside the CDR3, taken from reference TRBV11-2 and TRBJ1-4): EAGVAQSPRYKIIEKRQSVAFWCNPISGHATLYWYQQILGQGPKLLIQFQNNGVVDDSQLPKDRFSAERLKGVDSTLKIQPAKLEDSAVYLCASSAGQDPSATNEKLFFGSGTQLSVL.

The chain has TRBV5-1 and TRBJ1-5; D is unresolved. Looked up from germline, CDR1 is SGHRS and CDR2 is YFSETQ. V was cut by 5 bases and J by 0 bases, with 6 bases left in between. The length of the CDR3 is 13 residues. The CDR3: CASRAYSNQPQHF. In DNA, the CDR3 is TGCGCCAGCAGGGCTTATAGCAATCAGCCCCAGCATTTT.

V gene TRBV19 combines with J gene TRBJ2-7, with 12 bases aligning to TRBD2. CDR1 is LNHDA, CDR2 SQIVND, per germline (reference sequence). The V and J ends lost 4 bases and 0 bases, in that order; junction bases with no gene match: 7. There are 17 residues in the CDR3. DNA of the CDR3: TGTGCCAGTAGTAACCAGGGACTAGCGGGTCCCTCCTACGAGCAGTACTTC. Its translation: CASSNQGLAGPSYEQYF. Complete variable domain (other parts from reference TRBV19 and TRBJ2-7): DGGITQSPKYLFRKEGQNVTLSCEQNLNHDAMYWYRQDPGQGLRLIYYSQIVNDFQKGDIAEGYSVSREKKESFPLTVTSAQKNPTAFYLCASSNQGLAGPSYEQYFGPGTRLTVT.

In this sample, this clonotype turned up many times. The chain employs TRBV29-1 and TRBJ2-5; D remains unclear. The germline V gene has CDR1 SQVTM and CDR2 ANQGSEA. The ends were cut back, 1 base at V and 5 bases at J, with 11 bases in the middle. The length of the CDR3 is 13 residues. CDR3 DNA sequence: TGCAGCGTTGAAGCTAGGATAACGGAGACCCAGTACTTC. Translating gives CSVEARITETQYF.

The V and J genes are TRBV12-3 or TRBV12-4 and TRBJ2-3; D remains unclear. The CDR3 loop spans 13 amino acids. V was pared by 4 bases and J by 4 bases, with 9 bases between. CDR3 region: CASSSRSPDTQYF. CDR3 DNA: TGTGCCAGCAGTTCTCGGTCGCCAGATACGCAGTATTTT.